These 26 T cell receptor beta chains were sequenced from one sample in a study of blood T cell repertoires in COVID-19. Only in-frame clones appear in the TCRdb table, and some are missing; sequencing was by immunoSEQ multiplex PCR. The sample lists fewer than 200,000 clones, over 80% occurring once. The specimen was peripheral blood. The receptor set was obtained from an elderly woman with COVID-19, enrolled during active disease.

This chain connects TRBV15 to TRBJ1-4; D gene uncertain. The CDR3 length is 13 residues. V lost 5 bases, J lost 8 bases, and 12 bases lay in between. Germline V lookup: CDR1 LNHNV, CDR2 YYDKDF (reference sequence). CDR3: CATSGGEVEKLFF. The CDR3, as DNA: TGTGCCACCAGCGGTGGGGAGGTGGAAAAACTGTTTTTT.

CDR3 amino acids: CAISGRRDTDTQYF. The CDR3 DNA follows: TGTGCCATCAGTGGGAGGCGGGACACAGATACGCAGTATTTT. The V call is TRBV10-3, the J call TRBJ2-3; weak D call: TRBD2 (6 bases). The CDR3 has 14 residues. Trimming removed 4 bases from V and 2 bases from J, with 10 bases in between. Germline CDR1 ENHRY, CDR2 SYGVKD.

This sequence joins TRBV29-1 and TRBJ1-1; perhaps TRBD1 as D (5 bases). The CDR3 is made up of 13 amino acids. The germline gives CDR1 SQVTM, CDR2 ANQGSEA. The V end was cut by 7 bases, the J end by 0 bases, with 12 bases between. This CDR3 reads CSGDRSMNTEAFF. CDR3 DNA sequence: TGCAGCGGCGACAGAAGTATGAACACTGAAGCTTTCTTT.

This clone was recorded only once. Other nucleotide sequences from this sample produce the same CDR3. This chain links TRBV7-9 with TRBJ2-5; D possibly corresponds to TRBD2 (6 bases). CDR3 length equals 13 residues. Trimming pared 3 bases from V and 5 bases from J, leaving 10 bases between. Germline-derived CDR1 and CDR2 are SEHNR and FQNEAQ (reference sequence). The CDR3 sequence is CASSLGGGETQYF. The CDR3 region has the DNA TGTGCCAGCAGCTTGGGAGGAGGCGAGACCCAGTACTTC.

DNA of the CDR3: TGTGCCAGCAGTACAGGTTACGAGCAGTACTTC. Translating gives CASSTGYEQYF. The V and J genes are TRBV6-5 and TRBJ2-7; the D gene is possibly TRBD1 (5 bases). This CDR3 is 11 amino acids long. Germline lookup yields CDR1 MNHEY and CDR2 SVGAGI. The V gene lost 5 bases and the J gene lost 4 bases, with 6 bases spanning the gap.

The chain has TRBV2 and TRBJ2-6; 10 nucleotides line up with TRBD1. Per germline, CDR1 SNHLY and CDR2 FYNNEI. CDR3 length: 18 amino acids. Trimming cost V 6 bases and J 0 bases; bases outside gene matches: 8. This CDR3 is CASRWGTGDFSGANVLTF. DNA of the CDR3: TGTGCCAGCAGATGGGGGACAGGGGATTTCTCTGGGGCCAACGTCCTGACTTTC.

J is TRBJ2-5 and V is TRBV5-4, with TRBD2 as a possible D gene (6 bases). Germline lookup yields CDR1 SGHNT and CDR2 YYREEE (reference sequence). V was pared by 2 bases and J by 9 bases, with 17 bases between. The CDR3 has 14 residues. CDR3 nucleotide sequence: TGTGCCAGCAGCTTCACCTCGGGCCCGGGGGCCCAGTACTTC. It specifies CASSFTSGPGAQYF.

The CDR3 is CASRLTSGSYEQFF. DNA for the CDR3: TGTGCCAGTAGGCTGACTAGCGGGAGCTATGAGCAGTTCTTC. V and J are TRBV19 and TRBJ2-1; 12 nucleotides agree with TRBD2. V lost 6 bases, J lost 8 bases, and 5 bases stayed unmatched. Germline loops: CDR1 LNHDA, CDR2 SQIVND (reference sequence). The CDR3 has 14 amino acids.

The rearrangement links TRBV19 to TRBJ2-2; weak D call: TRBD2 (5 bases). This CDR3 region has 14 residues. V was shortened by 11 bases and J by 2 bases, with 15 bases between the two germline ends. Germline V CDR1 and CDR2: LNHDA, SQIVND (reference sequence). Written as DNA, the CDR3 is TGTGCCTGCGGGTCCCAACCTAACACCGGGGAGCTGTTTTTT. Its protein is CACGSQPNTGELFF.

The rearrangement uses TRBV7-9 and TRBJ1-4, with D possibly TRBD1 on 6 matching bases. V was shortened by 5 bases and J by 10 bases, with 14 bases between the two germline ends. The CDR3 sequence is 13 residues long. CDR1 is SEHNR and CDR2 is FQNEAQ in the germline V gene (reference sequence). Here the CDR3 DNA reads TGTGCCAGCAGCCGTTCAGGGGAAGGAAAACTGTTTTTT. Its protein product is CASSRSGEGKLFF.

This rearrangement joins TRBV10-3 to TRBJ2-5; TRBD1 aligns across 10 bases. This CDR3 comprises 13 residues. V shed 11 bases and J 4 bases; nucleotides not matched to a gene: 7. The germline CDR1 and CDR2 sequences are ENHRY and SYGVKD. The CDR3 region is CAAGGQGLETQYF. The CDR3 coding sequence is TGTGCCGCCGGGGGACAGGGGCTAGAGACCCAGTACTTC.

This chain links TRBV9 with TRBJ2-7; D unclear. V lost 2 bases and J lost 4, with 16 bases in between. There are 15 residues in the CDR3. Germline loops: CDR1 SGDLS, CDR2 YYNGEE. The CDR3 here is CASSVSFSPGYEQYF. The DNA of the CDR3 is TGTGCCAGCAGCGTGTCGTTTAGTCCAGGATACGAGCAGTACTTC.

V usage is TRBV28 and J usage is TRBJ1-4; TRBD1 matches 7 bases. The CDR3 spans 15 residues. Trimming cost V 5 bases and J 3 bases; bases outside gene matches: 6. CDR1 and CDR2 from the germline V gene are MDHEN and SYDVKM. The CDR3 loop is CASSTPRGSNEKLFF. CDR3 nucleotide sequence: TGTGCCAGCAGTACGCCCAGGGGGTCTAATGAAAAACTGTTTTTT.

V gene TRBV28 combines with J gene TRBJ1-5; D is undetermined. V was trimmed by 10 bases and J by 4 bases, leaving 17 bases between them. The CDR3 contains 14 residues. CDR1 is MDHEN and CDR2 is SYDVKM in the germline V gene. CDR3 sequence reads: CATTWAALNQPQHF. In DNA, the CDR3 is TGTGCCACCACCTGGGCAGCCCTGAATCAGCCCCAGCATTTT.

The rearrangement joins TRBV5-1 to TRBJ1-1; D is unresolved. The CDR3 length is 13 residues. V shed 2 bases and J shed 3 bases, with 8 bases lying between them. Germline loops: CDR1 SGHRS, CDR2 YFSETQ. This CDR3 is CASSFGGYTEAFF. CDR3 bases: TGCGCCAGCAGCTTCGGCGGGTACACTGAAGCTTTCTTT.

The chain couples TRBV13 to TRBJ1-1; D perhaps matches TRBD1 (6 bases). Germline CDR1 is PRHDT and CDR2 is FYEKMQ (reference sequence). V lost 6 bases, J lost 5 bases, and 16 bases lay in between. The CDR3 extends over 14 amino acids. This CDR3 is CASSNRVTGTEAFF. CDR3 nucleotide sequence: TGTGCCAGCAGTAACCGCGTCACAGGGACTGAAGCTTTCTTT.

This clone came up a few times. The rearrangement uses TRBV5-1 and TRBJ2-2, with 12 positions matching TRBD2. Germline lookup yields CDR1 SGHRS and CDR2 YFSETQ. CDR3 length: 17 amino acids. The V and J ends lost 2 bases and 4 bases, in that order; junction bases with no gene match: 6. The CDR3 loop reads CASSLRETSGGTGELFF. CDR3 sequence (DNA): TGCGCCAGCAGCTTACGTGAGACTAGCGGGGGCACCGGGGAGCTGTTTTTT.

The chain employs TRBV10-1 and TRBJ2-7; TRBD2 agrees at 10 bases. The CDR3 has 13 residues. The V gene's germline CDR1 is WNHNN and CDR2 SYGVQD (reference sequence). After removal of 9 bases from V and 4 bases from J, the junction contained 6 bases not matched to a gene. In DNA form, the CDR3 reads TGCGCCAGTAGTCTAGCGGGGGATTACGAGCAGTACTTC. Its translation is CASSLAGDYEQYF.

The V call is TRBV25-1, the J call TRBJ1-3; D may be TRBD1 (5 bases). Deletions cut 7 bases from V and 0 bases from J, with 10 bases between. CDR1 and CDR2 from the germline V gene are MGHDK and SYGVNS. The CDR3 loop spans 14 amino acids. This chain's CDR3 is CASTDSLSGNTIYF. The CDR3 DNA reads TGTGCCAGCACTGACAGTCTCTCTGGAAACACCATATATTTT.

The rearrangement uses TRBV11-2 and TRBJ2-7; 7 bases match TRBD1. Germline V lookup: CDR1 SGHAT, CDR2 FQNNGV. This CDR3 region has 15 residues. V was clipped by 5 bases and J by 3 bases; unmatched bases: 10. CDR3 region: CASSPGTAIGYEQYF. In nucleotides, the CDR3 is TGTGCCAGCAGCCCCGGGACAGCAATAGGCTACGAGCAGTACTTC.

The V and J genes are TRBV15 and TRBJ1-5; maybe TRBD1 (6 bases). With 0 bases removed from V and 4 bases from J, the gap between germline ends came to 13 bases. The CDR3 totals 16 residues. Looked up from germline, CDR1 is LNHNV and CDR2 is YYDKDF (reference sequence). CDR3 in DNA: TGTGCCACCAGCAGAGACCCCAGGGGTCCAAATCAGCCCCAGCATTTT. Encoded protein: CATSRDPRGPNQPQHF.

CDR3 coding DNA: TGTGCCAGTAGTATAGTGGTTCAGGGAAGGGCTTTCTTT. It codes for CASSIVVQGRAFF. V usage is TRBV19 and J usage is TRBJ1-1; possible D gene TRBD1, 5 bases. V was shortened by 1 base and J by 11 bases, with 14 bases between the two germline ends. The CDR3 runs to 13 residues. Germline CDR1 is LNHDA and CDR2 is SQIVND (reference sequence).

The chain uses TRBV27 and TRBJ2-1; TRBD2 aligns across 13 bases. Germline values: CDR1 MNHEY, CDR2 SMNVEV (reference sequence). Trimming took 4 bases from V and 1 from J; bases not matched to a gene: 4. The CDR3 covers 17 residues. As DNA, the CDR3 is TGTGCCAGCAGTTCCTTACTAGCGGGAGGGTCCTACAATGAGCAGTTCTTC. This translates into CASSSLLAGGSYNEQFF.

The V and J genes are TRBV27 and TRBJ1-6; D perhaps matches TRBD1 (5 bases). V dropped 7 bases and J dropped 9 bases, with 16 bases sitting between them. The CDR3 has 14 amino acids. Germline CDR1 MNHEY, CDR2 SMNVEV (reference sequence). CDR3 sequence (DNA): TGTGCCAGCACCCTCAGGTGGGGGGTTTCACCCCTCCACTTT. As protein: CASTLRWGVSPLHF.

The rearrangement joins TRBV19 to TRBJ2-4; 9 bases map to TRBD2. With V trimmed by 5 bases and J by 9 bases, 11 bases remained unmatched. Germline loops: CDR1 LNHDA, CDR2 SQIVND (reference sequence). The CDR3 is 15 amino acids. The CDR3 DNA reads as TGTGCCAGTAGTCCGCCGGGACTAGCATCTGGCATTCAGTACTTC. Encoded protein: CASSPPGLASGIQYF.

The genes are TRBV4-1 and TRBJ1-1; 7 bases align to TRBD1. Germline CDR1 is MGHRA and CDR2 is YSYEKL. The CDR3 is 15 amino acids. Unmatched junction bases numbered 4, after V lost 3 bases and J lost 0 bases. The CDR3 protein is CASSHLTGLNTEAFF. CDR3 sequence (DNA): TGCGCCAGCAGCCACCTGACAGGGTTGAACACTGAAGCTTTCTTT.